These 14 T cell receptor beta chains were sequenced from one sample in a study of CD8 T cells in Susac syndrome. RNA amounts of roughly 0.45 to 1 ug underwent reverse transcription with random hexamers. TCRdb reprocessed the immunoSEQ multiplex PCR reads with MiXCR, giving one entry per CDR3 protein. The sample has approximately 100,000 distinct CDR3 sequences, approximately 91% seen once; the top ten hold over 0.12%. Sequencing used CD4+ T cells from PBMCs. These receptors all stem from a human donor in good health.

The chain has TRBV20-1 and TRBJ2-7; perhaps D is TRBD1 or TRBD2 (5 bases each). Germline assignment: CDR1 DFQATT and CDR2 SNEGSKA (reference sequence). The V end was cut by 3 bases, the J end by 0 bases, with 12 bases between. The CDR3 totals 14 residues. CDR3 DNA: TGCAGTGCTAGCGGGACGGCGAGCTCCTACGAGCAGTACTTC. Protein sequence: CSASGTASSYEQYF.

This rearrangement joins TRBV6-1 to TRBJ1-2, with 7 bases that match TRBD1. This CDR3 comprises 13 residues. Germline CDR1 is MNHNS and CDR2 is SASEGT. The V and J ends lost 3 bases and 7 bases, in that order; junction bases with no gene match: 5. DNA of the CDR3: TGTGCCAGCAGTGAGGACAGGAAGGCTGGCTACACCTTC. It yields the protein CASSEDRKAGYTF.

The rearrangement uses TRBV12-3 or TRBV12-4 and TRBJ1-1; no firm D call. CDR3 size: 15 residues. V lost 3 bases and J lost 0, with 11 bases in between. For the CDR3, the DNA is TGTGCCAGCAGTTTTGGGTCACTTATGAACACTGAAGCTTTCTTT. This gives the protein CASSFGSLMNTEAFF.

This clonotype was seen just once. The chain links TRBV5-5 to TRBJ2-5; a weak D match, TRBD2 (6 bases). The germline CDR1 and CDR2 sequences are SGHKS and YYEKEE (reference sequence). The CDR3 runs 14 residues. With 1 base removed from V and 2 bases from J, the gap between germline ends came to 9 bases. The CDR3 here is CASSLSGGQETQYF. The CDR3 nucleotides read TGTGCCAGCAGCTTGTCCGGGGGTCAAGAGACCCAGTACTTC.

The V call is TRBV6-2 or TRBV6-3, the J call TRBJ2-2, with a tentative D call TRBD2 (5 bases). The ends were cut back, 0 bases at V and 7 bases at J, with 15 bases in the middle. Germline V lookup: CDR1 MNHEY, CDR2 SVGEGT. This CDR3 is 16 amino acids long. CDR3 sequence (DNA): TGTGCCAGCAGTTACTCGCCACCTAGGGAGCACGGGGAGCTGTTTTTT. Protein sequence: CASSYSPPREHGELFF.

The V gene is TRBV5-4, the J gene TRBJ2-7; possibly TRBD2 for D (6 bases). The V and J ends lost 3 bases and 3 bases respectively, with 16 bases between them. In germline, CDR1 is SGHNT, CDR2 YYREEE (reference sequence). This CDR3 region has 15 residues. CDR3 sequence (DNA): TGTGCCAGCAGCTGGGTGGGGGGAGTGAGCTACGAGCAGTACTTC. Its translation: CASSWVGGVSYEQYF.

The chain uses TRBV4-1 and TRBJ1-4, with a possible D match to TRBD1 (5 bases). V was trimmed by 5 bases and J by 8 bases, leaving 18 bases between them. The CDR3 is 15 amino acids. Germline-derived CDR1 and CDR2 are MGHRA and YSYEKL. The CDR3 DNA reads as TGCGCCAGCAGCGGAGAGGGATCGTCAGGGGAAAAACTGTTTTTT. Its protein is CASSGEGSSGEKLFF.

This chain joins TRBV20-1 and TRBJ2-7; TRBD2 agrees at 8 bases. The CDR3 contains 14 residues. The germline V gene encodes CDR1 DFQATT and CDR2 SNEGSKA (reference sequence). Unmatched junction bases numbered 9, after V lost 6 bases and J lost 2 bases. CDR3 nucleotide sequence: TGCAGTGCCCGAGCACGCGGGGGGACCTACGAGCAGTACTTC. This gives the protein CSARARGGTYEQYF.

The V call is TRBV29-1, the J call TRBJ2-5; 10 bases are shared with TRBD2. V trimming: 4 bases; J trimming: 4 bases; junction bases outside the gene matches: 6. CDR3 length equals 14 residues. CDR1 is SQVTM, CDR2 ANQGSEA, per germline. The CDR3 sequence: CSVVSGRIRETQYF. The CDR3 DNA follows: TGCAGCGTTGTTAGCGGGAGGATTCGAGAGACCCAGTACTTC.

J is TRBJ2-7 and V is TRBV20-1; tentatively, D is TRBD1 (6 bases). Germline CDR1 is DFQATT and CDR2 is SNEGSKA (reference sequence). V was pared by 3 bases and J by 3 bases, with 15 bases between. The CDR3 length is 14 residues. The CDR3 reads CSASPTTGNYEQYF. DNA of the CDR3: TGCAGTGCTAGTCCAACAACAGGGAACTACGAGCAGTACTTC.

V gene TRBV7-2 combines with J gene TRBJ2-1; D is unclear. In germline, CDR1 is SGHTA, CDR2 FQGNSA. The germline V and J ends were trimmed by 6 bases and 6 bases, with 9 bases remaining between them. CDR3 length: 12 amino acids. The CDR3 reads CASSWSVNEQFF. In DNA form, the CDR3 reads TGTGCCAGCAGTTGGAGCGTCAATGAGCAGTTCTTC.

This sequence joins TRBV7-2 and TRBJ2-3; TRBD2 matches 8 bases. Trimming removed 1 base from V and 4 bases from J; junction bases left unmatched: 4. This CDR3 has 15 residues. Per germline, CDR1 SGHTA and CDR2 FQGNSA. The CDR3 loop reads CTSSLGASGPDTQYF. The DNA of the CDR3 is TGTACCAGCAGCTTAGGGGCTAGCGGGCCAGATACGCAGTATTTT.

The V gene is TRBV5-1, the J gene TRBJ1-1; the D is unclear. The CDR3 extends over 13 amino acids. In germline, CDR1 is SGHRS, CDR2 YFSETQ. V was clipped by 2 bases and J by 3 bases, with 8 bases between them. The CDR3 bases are TGCGCCAGCAGCTTATGGGGAGACACTGAAGCTTTCTTT. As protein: CASSLWGDTEAFF.

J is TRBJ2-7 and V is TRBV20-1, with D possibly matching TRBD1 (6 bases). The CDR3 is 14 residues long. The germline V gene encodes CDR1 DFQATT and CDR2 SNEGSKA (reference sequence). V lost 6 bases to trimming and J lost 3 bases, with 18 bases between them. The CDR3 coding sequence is TGCAGTGCACTCATACAGGGAGAAAGCTACGAGCAGTACTTC. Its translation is CSALIQGESYEQYF.